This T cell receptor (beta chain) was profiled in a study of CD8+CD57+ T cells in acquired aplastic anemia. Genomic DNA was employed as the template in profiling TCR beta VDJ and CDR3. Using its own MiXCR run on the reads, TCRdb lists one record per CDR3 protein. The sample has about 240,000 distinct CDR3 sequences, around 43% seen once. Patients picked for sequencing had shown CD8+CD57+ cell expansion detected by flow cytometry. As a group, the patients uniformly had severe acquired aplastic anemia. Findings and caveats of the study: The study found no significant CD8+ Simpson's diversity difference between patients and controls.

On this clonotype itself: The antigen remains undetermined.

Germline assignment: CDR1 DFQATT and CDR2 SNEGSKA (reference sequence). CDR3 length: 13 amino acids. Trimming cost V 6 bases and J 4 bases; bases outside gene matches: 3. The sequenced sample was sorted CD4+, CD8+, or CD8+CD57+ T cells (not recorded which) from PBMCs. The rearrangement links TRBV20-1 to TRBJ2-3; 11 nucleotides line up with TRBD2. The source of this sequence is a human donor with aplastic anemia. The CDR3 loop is CSALLAGADTQYF. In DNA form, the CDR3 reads TGCAGTGCCTTACTAGCGGGGGCAGATACGCAGTATTTT.